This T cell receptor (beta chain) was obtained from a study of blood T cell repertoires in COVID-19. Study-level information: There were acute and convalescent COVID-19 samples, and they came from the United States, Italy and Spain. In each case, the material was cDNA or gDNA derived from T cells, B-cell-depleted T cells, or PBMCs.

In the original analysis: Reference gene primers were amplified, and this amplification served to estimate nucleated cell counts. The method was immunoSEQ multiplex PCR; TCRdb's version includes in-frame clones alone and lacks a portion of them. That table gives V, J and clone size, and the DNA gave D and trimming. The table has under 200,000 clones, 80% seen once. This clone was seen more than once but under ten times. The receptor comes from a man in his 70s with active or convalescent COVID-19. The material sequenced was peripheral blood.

CDR3 nucleotide sequence: TGTGCCAGTAGTAGGGGGCCGGCAGATACGCAGTATTTT. Protein sequence: CASSRGPADTQYF. The chain links TRBV19 to TRBJ2-3; D possibly corresponds to TRBD1 (6 bases). Deletions cut 4 bases from V and 4 bases from J, with 9 bases between. The CDR3 totals 13 residues. CDR1 is LNHDA, CDR2 SQIVND, per germline (reference sequence).